Reported below is one TCR beta chain. This entry is derived from a study of blood T cell repertoires in COVID-19. Study context: The samples span acute and convalescent COVID-19 from the United States, Italy and Spain. The cDNA or gDNA used as material had been derived from T cells, B-cell-depleted T cells, or PBMCs.

Here immunoSEQ multiplex PCR was the method, and the copy in TCRdb shows in-frame clones only, minus some. The sample consists of approximately 150,000 clones, 88% of them appearing once. The CDR3 is 13 residues long. With 0 bases removed from V and 4 bases from J, the gap between germline ends came to 7 bases. CDR1 and CDR2 (germline): SGHDT, YYEEEE. The source material was peripheral blood. The origin of this receptor is a human donor in a cohort sampled during active COVID-19. The chain uses TRBV5-6 and TRBJ2-5; unclear D gene. For the CDR3, the DNA is TGTGCCAGCAGCTTGGACTTTGGAGAGACCCAGTACTTC. It translates to CASSLDFGETQYF.